Listed here are 32 T cell receptor beta chains from one sample, sequenced in a study of cytomegalovirus exposure and HLA in healthy donors. The study ran its PCR with 60 Vbeta and 13 Jbeta primers. Here immunoSEQ multiplex PCR was the method, and the copy in TCRdb shows in-frame clones only, minus some. The top ten clones hold around 0.51% of a sample with 140,000 or so clones, nearly 90% of them seen once. Sequencing input: PBMCs. The receptors shown here come from a woman between 35 and 50 years old in good health and CMV-seronegative.

The chain recombines TRBV19 with TRBJ2-3; D perhaps matches TRBD2 (5 bases). The CDR3 consists of 16 residues. Deletions cut 2 bases from V and 1 base from J, with 13 bases between. The germline V gene encodes CDR1 LNHDA and CDR2 SQIVND (reference sequence). The CDR3 bases are TGTGCCAGTAGTATACCTGTCGGTAGCGGCACAGATACGCAGTATTTT. As protein: CASSIPVGSGTDTQYF.

This clone was seen only once. The chain combines TRBV5-1 with TRBJ2-1; 16 bases are a match to TRBD2. Per germline, CDR1 SGHRS and CDR2 YFSETQ. The CDR3 extends over 18 amino acids. Trimming removed 0 bases from V and 9 bases from J; junction bases left unmatched: 9. The CDR3 reads CASSLGPGGLAGGFEQFF. In nucleotides, the CDR3 is TGCGCCAGCAGCTTGGGGCCTGGGGGACTAGCGGGAGGGTTTGAGCAGTTCTTC.

This chain uses TRBV9 with TRBJ2-5, with 15 bases identical to TRBD2. The end of the DNA is better explained by TRBJ2-7, so the J call may be wrong. Germline V CDR1 and CDR2: SGDLS, YYNGEE. CDR3 length: 15 amino acids. CDR3 DNA: TGTGCCAGCAGTCGGACTAGCGGGAGGGGAAACGAGCAGTACTTC. Its translation: CASSRTSGRGNEQYF.

The chain uses TRBV29-1 and TRBJ1-1; TRBD1 matches at 8 bases. This CDR3 contains 14 residues. From germline, CDR1 is SQVTM and CDR2 ANQGSEA. With 7 bases clipped from V and 3 bases from J, the junction kept 10 bases outside the gene matches. The CDR3 reads CSARQGRGDTEAFF. For the CDR3, the DNA is TGCAGCGCCCGACAGGGGCGAGGGGACACTGAAGCTTTCTTT.

The chain uses TRBV5-1 and TRBJ1-1, with D possibly TRBD1 on 6 matching bases. V dropped 6 bases and J dropped 1 base, with 13 bases sitting between them. Germline V CDR1 and CDR2: SGHRS, YFSETQ. There are 14 residues in the CDR3. CDR3: CASIKDRWNTEAFF. DNA for the CDR3: TGCGCCAGCATAAAGGACAGATGGAACACTGAAGCTTTCTTT. Together with reference TRBV5-1 and TRBJ1-1, the CDR3 gives the full variable domain: KAGVTQTPRYLIKTRGQQVTLSCSPISGHRSVSWYQQTPGQGLQFLFEYFSETQRNKGNFPGRFSGRQFSNSRSEMNVSTLELGDSALYLCASIKDRWNTEAFFGQGTRLTVV.

The chain uses TRBV19 and TRBJ1-2; D is unclear. The V and J ends lost 4 bases and 4 bases respectively, with 13 bases between them. Germline V gives CDR1 LNHDA, CDR2 SQIVND (reference sequence). The length of the CDR3 is 14 residues. The CDR3: CASSTLGKAYGYTF. The CDR3 coding sequence is TGTGCCAGTAGTACCCTCGGGAAAGCCTATGGCTACACCTTC.

Points on this clone: The same CDR3 is also encoded by other DNA sequences in this sample. CDR3 protein: CASSLQGNTEAFF. The CDR3 coding sequence is TGTGCCAGCAGCCTCCAGGGGAACACTGAAGCTTTCTTT. The rearrangement joins TRBV11-3 to TRBJ1-1; perhaps TRBD1 as D (5 bases). Trimming stripped 5 bases from V and 1 base from J, with 8 bases between. The CDR3 has 13 amino acids. Germline values: CDR1 SGHNT, CDR2 YENEEA. Filled out from reference TRBV11-3 and TRBJ1-1, the complete variable domain reads EAGVVQSPRYKIIEKKQPVAFWCNPISGHNTLYWYLQNLGQGPELLIRYENEEAVDDSQLPKDRFSAERLKGVDSTLKIQPAELGDSAVYLCASSLQGNTEAFFGQGTRLTVV.

The genes are TRBV6-5 and TRBJ2-1; 9 bases match TRBD1. Losses at the gene ends were 6 bases for V and 8 bases for J; bases not matched to a gene: 11. The V gene's germline CDR1 is MNHEY and CDR2 SVGAGI. The CDR3 spans 15 residues. The DNA of the CDR3 is TGTGCCAGCAGCGCACTCGGGACAGGGTCATATGAGCAGTTCTTC. This gives the protein CASSALGTGSYEQFF.

Concerning this clone itself: Relative to the germline gene, one junction end is altered; a read error may explain this. CDR3 amino acids: CSSSAQGGQETQYF. Here the CDR3 DNA reads TGTTCCAGCAGCGCACAGGGGGGACAAGAGACCCAGTACTTC. The chain combines TRBV7-9 with TRBJ2-5; 8 positions match TRBD1. Looked up from germline, CDR1 is SEHNR and CDR2 is FQNEAQ (reference sequence). The CDR3 runs 14 residues.

The chain joins TRBV11-3 to TRBJ2-1; 7 bases map to TRBD2. J gave up 5 bases and V 2 bases, and 6 bases lay outside the gene matches. CDR1 and CDR2 (germline): SGHNT, YENEEA. The CDR3 sequence is 15 residues long. The CDR3 bases are TGTGCCAGCAGCTTAAGCGGGACGGCTAACAATGAGCAGTTCTTC. Amino acids: CASSLSGTANNEQFF.

The chain uses TRBV15 and TRBJ2-7, with no clear D. Germline loops: CDR1 LNHNV, CDR2 YYDKDF (reference sequence). There are 13 residues in the CDR3. V dropped 1 base and J dropped 12 bases, with 16 bases sitting between them. In nucleotides, the CDR3 is TGTGCCACCAGCAGAGGAGGTGACGTTCTTCCGTACTTC. This encodes CATSRGGDVLPYF.

This clone turned up a few times. This rearrangement joins TRBV7-9 to TRBJ1-1; D uncertain. CDR3 size: 13 residues. Germline-derived CDR1 and CDR2 are SEHNR and FQNEAQ (reference sequence). V was clipped by 2 bases and J by 6 bases, with 10 bases between them. The CDR3 DNA reads as TGTGCCAGCAGCTTAATTGGGCCAGCTGAAGCTTTCTTT. Translating gives CASSLIGPAEAFF.

V usage is TRBV7-2 and J usage is TRBJ2-7, with TRBD1 identical over 7 bases. CDR3 length equals 14 residues. The germline gives CDR1 SGHTA, CDR2 FQGNSA. V trimming: 1 base; J trimming: 4 bases; junction bases outside the gene matches: 4. CDR3 sequence (DNA): TGTGCCAGCAGCTTAGTGGGACAGCATTACGAGCAGTACTTC. Its translation: CASSLVGQHYEQYF.

This clone appeared a few times. Other DNA sequences of this sample code for an identical CDR3. The rearrangement links TRBV7-9 to TRBJ1-1; TRBD1 might be the D (5 bases). The CDR3 is 13 amino acids. Germline CDR1 and CDR2: SEHNR and FQNEAQ (reference sequence). The ends were cut back, 3 bases at V and 4 bases at J, with 9 bases in the middle. The CDR3 DNA reads as TGTGCCAGCAGCTTGGGGGGAGGCACTGAAGCTTTCTTT. This encodes CASSLGGGTEAFF.

The chain joins TRBV5-1 to TRBJ1-3; possibly TRBD1 for D (5 bases). V lost 0 bases to trimming and J lost 3 bases, with 13 bases between them. CDR3 size: 16 residues. Germline V CDR1 and CDR2: SGHRS, YFSETQ. CDR3 amino acids: CASSLGPTGDGNTIYF. As DNA, the CDR3 is TGCGCCAGCAGCTTGGGACCTACGGGGGATGGAAACACCATATATTTT.

This clone was observed a handful of times. The chain combines TRBV4-3 with TRBJ1-2; 7 nucleotides line up with TRBD1. Per the germline V gene, CDR1 is LGHNA and CDR2 is YSLEER. J lost 2 bases, V lost 2 bases, and 5 bases had no gene match. This CDR3 is 15 amino acids long. CDR3 sequence reads: CASSQLTGANYGYTF. In nucleotides, the CDR3 is TGCGCCAGCAGCCAACTTACAGGGGCCAACTATGGCTACACCTTC.

The chain recombines TRBV5-6 with TRBJ2-1, with 14 bases identical to TRBD2. The CDR3 contains 18 residues. The germline CDR1 and CDR2 sequences are SGHDT and YYEEEE. V lost 5 bases and J lost 0; bases outside the gene matches: 7. The CDR3 region is CASRPRLAGGSSYNEQFF. The CDR3 nucleotides read TGTGCCAGCAGACCAAGACTAGCGGGAGGGAGCTCCTACAATGAGCAGTTCTTC.

This clone was detected once. The chain combines TRBV6-5 with TRBJ2-7, with 9 bases lining up with TRBD1. Per germline, CDR1 MNHEY and CDR2 SVGAGI. CDR3 length: 16 residues. Trimming cost V 0 bases and J 1 base; bases outside gene matches: 4. CDR3 protein: CASSYSRQGGSYEQYF. CDR3 DNA: TGTGCCAGCAGTTACTCGAGACAGGGGGGGTCCTACGAGCAGTACTTC.

This clone occurred a few times. The rearrangement uses TRBV7-9 and TRBJ1-4, with 7 bases fitting TRBD1. The CDR3 is 15 amino acids. V shed 1 base and J 6 bases; nucleotides not matched to a gene: 5. Germline CDR1 SEHNR, CDR2 FQNEAQ (reference sequence). In DNA, the CDR3 is TGTGCCAGCAGCTTAGGAGACAGGGACGATGAAAAACTGTTTTTT. This translates into CASSLGDRDDEKLFF. The full variable domain, in which reference TRBV7-9 and TRBJ1-4 provide the parts outside the CDR3, is DTGVSQNPRHKITKRGQNVTFRCDPISEHNRLYWYRQTLGQGPEFLTYFQNEAQLEKSRLLSDRFSAERPKGSFSTLEIQRTEQGDSAMYLCASSLGDRDDEKLFFGSGTQLSVL.

The chain has TRBV7-9 and TRBJ2-1; D call uncertain. The CDR3 is 15 residues long. From germline, CDR1 is SEHNR and CDR2 FQNEAQ (reference sequence). Trimming left V 0 bases short and J 10 bases short, with 16 bases between. The CDR3: CASSLATGLDREQFF. CDR3 coding DNA: TGTGCCAGCAGCTTAGCGACGGGTCTTGACCGGGAGCAGTTCTTC.

The chain couples TRBV5-1 to TRBJ2-3; 8 bases line up with TRBD1. The CDR3 totals 20 residues. V dropped 4 bases and J dropped 4; count of bases not matched to a gene: 23. The germline V gene has CDR1 SGHRS and CDR2 YFSETQ. This CDR3 reads CASSPPKGQGLRSVSDTQYF. The CDR3, as DNA: TGCGCCAGCAGCCCCCCTAAAGGACAGGGTCTTCGATCTGTTTCAGATACGCAGTATTTT.

The chain has TRBV11-3 and TRBJ2-7; 7 nucleotides align to TRBD2. CDR1 SGHNT and CDR2 YENEEA come from the germline V gene. J gave up 0 bases and V 5 bases, and 10 bases lay outside the gene matches. This CDR3 comprises 16 residues. CDR3 sequence reads: CASSPGGAGHSYEQYF. The CDR3 DNA reads as TGTGCCAGCAGCCCCGGGGGAGCGGGGCACTCCTACGAGCAGTACTTC. Based on the CDR3 plus reference TRBV11-3 and TRBJ2-7, the full variable domain is EAGVVQSPRYKIIEKKQPVAFWCNPISGHNTLYWYLQNLGQGPELLIRYENEEAVDDSQLPKDRFSAERLKGVDSTLKIQPAELGDSAVYLCASSPGGAGHSYEQYFGPGTRLTVT.

The chain combines TRBV5-4 with TRBJ1-1; weak D call: TRBD1 (6 bases). Germline V gene data show CDR1 as SGHNT and CDR2 as YYREEE (reference sequence). V shed 0 bases and J shed 0 bases, with 6 bases lying between them. The CDR3 totals 14 residues. This CDR3 is CASSLGDMNTEAFF. The CDR3 nucleotides read TGTGCCAGCAGCTTGGGGGACATGAACACTGAAGCTTTCTTT.

This clone came up once. In DNA, the CDR3 is TGTGCCACCCAACCGGGGACAGGGGGATCGCCCCAGCATTTT. It translates to CATQPGTGGSPQHF. The chain combines TRBV19 with TRBJ1-5, with TRBD1 identical over 11 bases. The CDR3 extends over 14 amino acids. The germline CDR1 and CDR2 sequences are LNHDA and SQIVND (reference sequence). After removal of 10 bases from V and 9 bases from J, the junction contained 11 bases not matched to a gene.

This clone was seen once. The chain combines TRBV11-1 with TRBJ2-4; D remains unclear. This CDR3 comprises 14 residues. V lost 0 bases, J lost 0 bases, and 3 bases lay in between. The germline CDR1 and CDR2 sequences are SGHAT and FQDESV (reference sequence). CDR3 sequence reads: CASSLAVAKNIQYF. DNA for the CDR3: TGTGCCAGCAGCTTAGCCGTAGCCAAAAACATTCAGTACTTC.

This rearrangement joins TRBV2 to TRBJ1-6; no definite D call. Trimming removed 3 bases at V and 8 bases at J, with 17 bases between. The V gene's germline CDR1 is SNHLY and CDR2 FYNNEI. The CDR3 runs to 16 residues. The CDR3 DNA is TGTGCCAGCAGTGACCCGACGGGGTTTCGGTATTCACCCCTCCACTTT. It encodes CASSDPTGFRYSPLHF.

This clone has just one count. This chain links TRBV7-2 with TRBJ2-7; possibly TRBD2 for D (5 bases). Trimming left V 2 bases short and J 2 bases short, with 13 bases between. The CDR3 consists of 15 residues. Germline CDR1 and CDR2: SGHTA and FQGNSA. CDR3 protein: CASSLFDRGTYEQYF. CDR3 DNA sequence: TGTGCCAGCAGCTTATTCGATCGAGGGACCTACGAGCAGTACTTC.

CDR3 nucleotide sequence: TGCGCCAGCAGCCTTGGAGGGGGACAGGGGGCATACGAGCAGTACTTC. This encodes CASSLGGGQGAYEQYF. The chain has TRBV5-1 and TRBJ2-7; TRBD1 matches 12 bases. Germline CDR1 and CDR2: SGHRS and YFSETQ. V dropped 4 bases and J dropped 4; count of bases not matched to a gene: 9. This CDR3 spans 16 amino acids.

This clone was found a few times. This chain links TRBV14 with TRBJ2-7; 9 positions agree with TRBD2. CDR1 SGHDN and CDR2 FVKESK come from the germline V gene. This CDR3 has 14 residues. V was clipped by 3 bases and J by 5 bases; unmatched bases: 5. Here the CDR3 reads CASSHAGGDDEQYF. DNA of the CDR3: TGTGCCAGCAGCCACGCGGGGGGGGATGACGAGCAGTACTTC.

The chain couples TRBV6-5 to TRBJ2-7; TRBD2 agrees at 14 bases. This CDR3 region has 14 residues. Germline loops: CDR1 MNHEY, CDR2 SVGAGI. With V trimmed by 0 bases and J by 11 bases, 3 bases remained unmatched. The CDR3 nucleotides are TGTGCCAGCAGTTACTCCGGGACTAGCGGGAGTAAGTACTTC. Its protein product is CASSYSGTSGSKYF.

J is TRBJ2-3 and V is TRBV21-1; TRBD1 reflects the table's D call only, with no check against the DNA. TRBV21-1 is a pseudogene. There are 15 residues in the CDR3. The CDR3 coding sequence is TGTGCCAGCAGCAAAGGGGTGACACTTGCAGATACGCAGTATTTT. It specifies CASSKGVTLADTQYF.

The chain uses TRBV5-1 and TRBJ2-3, with D tentatively TRBD1 (5 bases). This CDR3 is built from 15 residues. With 5 bases removed from V and 0 bases from J, the gap between germline ends came to 13 bases. Germline CDR1 is SGHRS and CDR2 is YFSETQ. The CDR3 nucleotides are TGCGCCAGCAGTTCTGGGGCGCCTAGCACAGATACGCAGTATTTT. This gives the protein CASSSGAPSTDTQYF.